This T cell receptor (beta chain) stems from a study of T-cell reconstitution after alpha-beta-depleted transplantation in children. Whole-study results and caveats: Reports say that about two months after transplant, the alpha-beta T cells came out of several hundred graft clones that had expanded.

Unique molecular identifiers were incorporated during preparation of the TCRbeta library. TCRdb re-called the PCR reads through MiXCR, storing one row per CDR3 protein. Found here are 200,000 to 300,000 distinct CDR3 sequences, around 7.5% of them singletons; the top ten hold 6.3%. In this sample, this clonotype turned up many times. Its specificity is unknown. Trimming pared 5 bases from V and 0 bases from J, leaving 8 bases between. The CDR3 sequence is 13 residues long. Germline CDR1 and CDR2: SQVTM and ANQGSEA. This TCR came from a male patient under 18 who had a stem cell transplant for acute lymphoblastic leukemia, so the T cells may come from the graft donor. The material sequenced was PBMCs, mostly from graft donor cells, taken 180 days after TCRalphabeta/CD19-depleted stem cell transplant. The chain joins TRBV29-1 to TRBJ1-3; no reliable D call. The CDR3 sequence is CSVRPTSGNTIYF. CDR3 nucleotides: TGCAGCGTTAGACCAACCTCTGGAAACACCATATATTTT. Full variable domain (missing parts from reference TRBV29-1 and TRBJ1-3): SAVISQKPSRDICQRGTSLTIQCQVDSQVTMMFWYRQQPGQSLTLIATANQGSEATYESGFVIDKFPISRPNLTFSTLTVSNMSPEDSSIYLCSVRPTSGNTIYFGEGSWLTVV.